This T cell receptor beta chain was obtained from a study of cytomegalovirus exposure and HLA in healthy donors. The CDR3 is 16 residues long. V lost 4 bases, J lost 2 bases, and 17 bases lay in between. Germline CDR1 MDHEN, CDR2 SYDVKM. The assay was immunoSEQ multiplex PCR, and TCRdb's table has in-frame clones only and misses some. The sample yields 150,000 or so clones, 85% to 90% seen once. The sequenced sample was PBMCs. This TCR was sampled from a woman aged 25 to 39 in good health and CMV-seropositive. The chain carries TRBV28 and TRBJ2-5; D may be TRBD2 (7 bases). The CDR3 loop is CASSSPPRGLQETQYF. Here the CDR3 DNA reads TGTGCCAGCAGTTCCCCCCCGCGGGGGCTTCAAGAGACCCAGTACTTC. Full variable domain (outside the CDR3, taken from reference TRBV28 and TRBJ2-5): DVKVTQSSRYLVKRTGEKVFLECVQDMDHENMFWYRQDPGLGLRLIYFSYDVKMKEKGDIPEGYSVSREKKERFSLILESASTNQTSMYLCASSSPPRGLQETQYFGPGTRLLVL.